What follows describes a single T cell receptor beta chain. Its antigen is not identified. This sample is part of a study of T-cell reconstitution after alpha-beta-depleted transplantation in children. Germline CDR1 is SGHRS and CDR2 is YFSETQ. The CDR3 loop spans 18 amino acids. V gave up 2 bases and J gave up 3 bases; unmatched junction bases: 15. TCRbeta library construction was performed incorporating unique molecular identifiers. TCRdb used MiXCR to reprocess the PCR reads, holding one entry per CDR3 protein. This table has 350,000 to 500,000 distinct CDR3 sequences, over 40% appearing once. Whole-study results and caveats: Diversity and T-cell counts at one year after transplant derived mostly from new T cells. The study traced high day-60 TCRbeta diversity in some patients to surviving recipient T cells and thymic progenitors. There were reportedly several hundred expanded graft clones from which alpha-beta T cells came about two months after transplant.

The clonotype was recovered from a girl aged 2-10 years with aplastic anemia, due to receive a stem cell transplant. Sequenced here: PBMCs, sampled before TCRalphabeta/CD19-depleted stem cell transplant. The rearrangement uses TRBV5-1 and TRBJ2-3; 7 nucleotides agree with TRBD1. The CDR3 here is CASSFPRDMTGLTDTQYF. The CDR3 nucleotides read TGCGCCAGCAGCTTCCCCCGAGACATGACAGGGTTGACAGATACGCAGTATTTT.